The subject of this entry is one TCR beta chain. Its specificity is not known. The source of the sample is a study of identical twins. This CDR3 is 15 amino acids long. Germline V gene sequence: CDR1 SEHNR, CDR2 FQNEAQ (reference sequence). The trim removed 3 bases at V and 0 bases at J, leaving 3 bases unmatched. The study's findings and limits: A partial confounding effect on zero-insertion analyses could come from invariant MAIT and iNKT cells. Twins shared out-of-frame alpha sequences with excess low generation probability.

TCRdb reprocessed the 5' RACE reads with MiXCR, giving one entry per CDR3 protein. Of some 190,000 distinct CDR3 sequences in the sample, 15% were seen once. This sample also appeared in a second study, on T cells expressing NK-cell markers. That work adds: The TCR beta repertoires originated in sorted CD3+CD56+NKG2C+, CD3+CD56+NKG2C- and CD3+CD56-NKG2C+ T cells. A range of roughly 1.0-7.0% of CD8+ T cells consisted of dominant NKG2C+ clonotypes in a handful of donors.

The rearrangement links TRBV7-9 to TRBJ2-7, with 9 bases aligning to TRBD2. This TCR was recovered from a young woman in good health. Sequencing was carried out using CD8+ T cells sorted from blood. The DNA of the CDR3 is TGTGCCAGCAGCTTGTTTAGCGGGAGCTCCTACGAGCAGTACTTC. This codes for CASSLFSGSSYEQYF. Drawing the rest from reference TRBV7-9 and TRBJ2-7, the complete variable domain is DTGVSQNPRHKITKRGQNVTFRCDPISEHNRLYWYRQTLGQGPEFLTYFQNEAQLEKSRLLSDRFSAERPKGSFSTLEIQRTEQGDSAMYLCASSLFSGSSYEQYFGPGTRLTVT.